The clone carrying this T cell receptor (beta chain) was seen at least ten times. The antigen is not known. CDR1 is SGHKS and CDR2 is YYEKEE in the germline V gene (reference sequence). V lost 0 bases and J 7 bases, leaving 11 bases between the germline ends. This CDR3 has 14 residues. The sample comes from a study of blood T cells in healthy people across ages. In the study overall: Template switching captured about one barcoded beta molecule per two T cells.

Notes on the study in general: The unknown donor CMV status may have confounded expanded clonotype changes. TCR beta diversity, measured per million T cells, fell in a roughly linear way with age. A strong correlation was found between TCR beta diversity and the percentage of naive T cells.

The second PCR ran roughly 6 to 11 cycles with a sample-barcoded 5' primer and J-beta primers. TCRdb processed the 5' RACE reads anew with MiXCR; each CDR3 protein has one entry. Of approximately 800,000 distinct CDR3 sequences in the sample, 36% were seen once. The source of this sequence is a man in his late teens or twenties in good health. V usage is TRBV5-5 and J usage is TRBJ2-1; D is uncertain. The sample taken for sequencing was blood. CDR3 in DNA: TGTGCCAGCAGCTTGGGTGCAATGGGTAATGAGCAGTTCTTC. Its translation is CASSLGAMGNEQFF.